The T cell receptor (beta chain) described here comes from a study of sequential checkpoint blockade in melanoma. Specified treatment: randomized to nivolumab then ipilimumab (arm A) or the reverse (arm B). Using immunoSEQ multiplex PCR, the repertoire was profiled, and TCRdb retains in-frame clones only, with some absent. The sample lists thousands of clones, roughly 23% occurring once. V lost 0 bases, J lost 13 bases, and 13 bases lay in between. This CDR3 contains 13 residues. The germline V gene encodes CDR1 MNHGY and CDR2 SAAAGT. This chain uses TRBV6-8 with TRBJ2-1; the D gene could be TRBD1 or TRBD2 (5 bases each). This sequence was found in a human donor with melanoma. Specimen: tumor tissue (inferred from file names), collected from a patient given nivolumab and ipilimumab in sequence. CDR3 loop: CASSYSRWGTQFF. The CDR3 DNA reads as TGTGCCAGCAGTTACTCGAGATGGGGGACCCAGTTCTTC.